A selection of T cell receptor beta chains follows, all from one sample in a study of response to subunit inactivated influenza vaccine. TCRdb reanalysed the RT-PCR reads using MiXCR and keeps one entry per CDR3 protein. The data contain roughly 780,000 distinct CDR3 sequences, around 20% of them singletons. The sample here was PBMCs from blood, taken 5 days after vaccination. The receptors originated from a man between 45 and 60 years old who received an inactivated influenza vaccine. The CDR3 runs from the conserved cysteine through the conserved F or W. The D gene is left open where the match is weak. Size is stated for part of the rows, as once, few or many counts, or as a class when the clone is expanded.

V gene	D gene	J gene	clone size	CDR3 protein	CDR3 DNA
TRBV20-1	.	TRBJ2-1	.	CSARDFAGWSPNEQFF	TGCAGTGCTAGAGATTTCGCGGGTTGGTCCCCCAATGAGCAGTTCTTC
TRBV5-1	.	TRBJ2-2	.	CASREGASNTGELFF	TGCGCCAGCAGAGAAGGGGCCTCGAACACCGGGGAGCTGTTTTTT
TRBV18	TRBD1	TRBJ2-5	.	CASSAGQGRPKTQYF	TGTGCCAGCTCGGCTGGACAGGGGCGACCGAAGACCCAGTACTTC
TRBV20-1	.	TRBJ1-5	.	CSARIVGVNQPQHF	TGCAGTGCTAGAATAGTGGGCGTGAATCAGCCCCAGCATTTT
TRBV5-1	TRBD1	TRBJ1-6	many	CASSLQGADSPLHF	TGCGCCAGCAGCTTGCAGGGGGCTGATTCACCCCTCCACTTT
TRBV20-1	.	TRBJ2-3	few	CSARMGGGGADTQYF	TGCAGTGCTAGAATGGGAGGGGGAGGGGCAGATACGCAGTATTTT
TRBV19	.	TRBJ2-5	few	CASSIGRETQYF	TGTGCCAGTAGTATCGGCCGGGAGACCCAGTACTTC
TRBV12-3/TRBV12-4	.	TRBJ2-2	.	CASSPSGRTGELFF	TGTGCCAGCAGTCCTTCCGGGCGCACCGGGGAGCTGTTTTTT
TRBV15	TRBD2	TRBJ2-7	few	CATSRDTAGAYEQYF	TGTGCCACCAGCAGAGATACAGCGGGGGCCTACGAGCAGTACTTC
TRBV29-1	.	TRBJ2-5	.	CSVDRQEEIQYF	TGCAGCGTTGACAGACAGGAAGAGATCCAGTACTTC
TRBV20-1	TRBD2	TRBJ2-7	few	CSADRPPREIASGSYEQYF	TGCAGTGCCGACCGCCCCCCCCGGGAAATCGCTAGCGGTTCCTACGAGCAGTACTTC
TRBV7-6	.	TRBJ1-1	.	CASSSSPDGPHTEAFF	TGTGCCAGCAGCTCCAGCCCGGACGGACCGCACACTGAAGCTTTCTTT
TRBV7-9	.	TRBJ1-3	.	CATARGYGNTIYF	TGTGCCACCGCACGGGGTTACGGAAACACCATATATTTT
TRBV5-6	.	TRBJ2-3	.	CASSQSNQSTTDTQYF	TGTGCCAGCAGCCAATCGAATCAGAGTACGACAGATACGCAGTATTTT
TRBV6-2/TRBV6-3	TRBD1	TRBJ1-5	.	CASEQGLGNQPQHF	TGTGCCAGCGAACAGGGGTTGGGGAATCAGCCCCAGCATTTT
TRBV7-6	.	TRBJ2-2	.	CASSFPGTLTGELFF	TGTGCCAGCAGCTTCCCCGGGACACTCACCGGGGAGCTGTTTTTT
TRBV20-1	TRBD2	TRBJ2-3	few	CSADLAGVGDTQYF	TGCAGTGCAGACCTAGCGGGAGTTGGAGATACGCAGTATTTT
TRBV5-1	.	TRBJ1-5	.	CASSPEGSGNQPQHF	TGCGCCAGCAGCCCCGAGGGCTCTGGCAATCAGCCCCAGCATTTT
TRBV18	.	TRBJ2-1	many	CASSPSSLISYNEQFF	TGTGCCAGCTCACCGTCTAGCCTCATCTCCTACAATGAGCAGTTCTTC
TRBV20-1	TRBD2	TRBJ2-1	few	CSAREGGGYNEQFF	TGCAGTGCTAGAGAAGGCGGGGGGTACAATGAGCAGTTCTTC
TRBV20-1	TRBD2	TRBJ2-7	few	CSAPISGRSYYEQYF	TGCAGTGCTCCCATTAGCGGGAGGTCATACTACGAGCAGTACTTC
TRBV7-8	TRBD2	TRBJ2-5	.	CASSLALAAGEGQETQYF	TGTGCCAGCAGCTTAGCCCTCGCAGCGGGAGAGGGCCAAGAGACCCAGTACTTC
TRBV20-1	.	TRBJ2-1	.	CSAKEGDLAFSYNEQFF	TGCAGTGCCAAGGAGGGGGACCTTGCCTTCTCCTACAATGAGCAGTTCTTC
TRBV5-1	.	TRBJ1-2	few	CASSITTGNLYGYTF	TGCGCCAGCAGCATAACTACAGGAAACCTTTATGGCTACACCTTC
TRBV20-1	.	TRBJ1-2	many	CSAGRGRFYGYTF	TGCAGTGCCGGCCGAGGGCGCTTTTATGGCTACACCTTC
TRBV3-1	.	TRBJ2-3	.	CASSYTKDPTDTQYF	TGTGCCAGCAGCTACACTAAGGACCCCACAGATACGCAGTATTTT
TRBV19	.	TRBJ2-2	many	CASVEYTGELFF	TGTGCCAGTGTCGAGTACACCGGGGAGCTGTTTTTT
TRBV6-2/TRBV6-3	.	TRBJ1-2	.	CASRLQSGYGYTF	TGTGCCAGCAGATTACAGTCCGGGTATGGCTACACCTTC
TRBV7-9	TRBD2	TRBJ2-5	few	CASSPSLAGVGQETQYF	TGTGCCAGCTCCCCGTCACTAGCGGGAGTTGGACAAGAGACCCAGTACTTC
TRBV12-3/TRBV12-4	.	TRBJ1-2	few	CASSPDPAGYTF	TGTGCCAGCAGTCCGGACCCGGCCGGCTACACCTTC
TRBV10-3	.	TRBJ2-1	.	CAISESVRSRANEQFF	TGTGCCATCAGTGAGTCTGTGCGGAGTAGGGCGAATGAGCAGTTCTTC
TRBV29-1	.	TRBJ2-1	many	CSTRGGSSYNEQFF	TGCAGCACAAGGGGGGGGAGCTCCTACAATGAGCAGTTCTTC
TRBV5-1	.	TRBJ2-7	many	CASSRVGGEQYF	TGCGCCAGCAGTCGTGTCGGGGGCGAGCAGTACTTC
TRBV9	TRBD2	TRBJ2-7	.	CASSVLGLAAPYEQYF	TGTGCCAGCAGCGTACTGGGACTAGCGGCCCCTTACGAGCAGTACTTC
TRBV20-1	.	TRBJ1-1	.	CSGGSRNTEAFF	TGCAGCGGTGGTAGTAGGAACACTGAAGCTTTCTTT
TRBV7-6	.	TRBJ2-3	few	CASSLVTTGRADTQYF	TGTGCCAGCAGCTTAGTAACCACAGGGCGGGCAGATACGCAGTATTTT
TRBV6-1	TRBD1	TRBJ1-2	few	CASRRQGAEDGYTF	TGTGCCAGCAGGAGACAGGGGGCAGAGGATGGCTACACCTTC
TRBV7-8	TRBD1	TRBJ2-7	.	CASSLALLLTGVAYEQYF	TGTGCCAGCAGCTTAGCGCTCCTTTTGACAGGGGTTGCCTACGAGCAGTACTTC
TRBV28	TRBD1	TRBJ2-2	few	CASSFVDRGYSGELFF	TGTGCCAGCAGTTTTGTAGACAGGGGGTATTCCGGGGAGCTGTTTTTT
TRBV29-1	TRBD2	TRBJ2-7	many	CSVSKLAGVDYEQYF	TGCAGCGTGAGTAAGCTAGCGGGGGTCGACTACGAGCAGTACTTC
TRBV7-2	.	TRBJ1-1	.	CASSPTWAGAFF	TGTGCCAGCAGCCCCACTTGGGCGGGGGCTTTCTTT
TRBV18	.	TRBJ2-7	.	CASSVQGTTYEQYF	TGTGCCAGCTCGGTGCAGGGAACCACCTACGAGCAGTACTTC
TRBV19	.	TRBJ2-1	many	CASTEGVWEYNEQFF	TGTGCCAGTACCGAGGGGGTGTGGGAGTACAATGAGCAGTTCTTC
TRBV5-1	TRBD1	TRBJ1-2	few	CASSPLGQGANYGYTF	TGCGCCAGCAGCCCCCTTGGACAGGGGGCTAACTATGGCTACACCTTC
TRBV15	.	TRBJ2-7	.	CATSRVDGEQYF	TGTGCCACCAGCAGAGTGGACGGAGAGCAGTACTTC
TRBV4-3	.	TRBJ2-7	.	CASSQDADSSYEQYF	TGCGCCAGCAGCCAAGATGCCGACAGTTCCTACGAGCAGTACTTC
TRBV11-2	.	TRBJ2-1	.	CASSSASGDTYHNEQFF	TGTGCCAGCAGCTCCGCCAGCGGGGACACATACCACAATGAGCAGTTCTTC
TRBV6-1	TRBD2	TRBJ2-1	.	CASSVSLAGGPGNEQFF	TGTGCCAGCAGTGTATCTCTAGCGGGAGGGCCTGGTAATGAGCAGTTCTTC